This TCR beta chain was observed in a study of control samples from healthy donors and cancer patients. The germline gives CDR1 SGHNT, CDR2 YENEEA. V dropped 1 base and J dropped 2 bases, with 12 bases sitting between them. The CDR3 spans 16 residues. The data were produced by immunoSEQ multiplex PCR, yet TCRdb's version contains in-frame clones alone and is incomplete. Counted here are about 59,000 clones, about 92% occurring once; the ten biggest clones make up around 1.7%. The sample taken for sequencing was PBMCs. The TCR comes from a man in his forties with colorectal cancer. The chain is built from TRBV11-3 and TRBJ2-1, with a possible D match to TRBD2 (7 bases). DNA for the CDR3: TGTGCCAGCAGCTTAGTACGGGGGGCCGCCTACAATGAGCAGTTCTTC. Translated: CASSLVRGAAYNEQFF.